The next 14 T cell receptor beta chains were all read from a single sample in a study of neurological immune-mediated disorders (dated by TCRdb to about 2019). The time point tag for this specimen amounts to: longitudinal time-point 2. Libraries were constructed by 5' RACE. The sample was run on an Illumina HiSeq 2500. The raw public reads went through TCRdb reprocessing: fastp at Q25, MiXCR clone calling, in-frame beta chains kept. Entries are consolidated by CDR3 protein sequence, retaining the most common genes and DNA. The sample yields some 45,000 distinct CDR3 sequences; 13% were counted once. The ten most abundant clones make up 4.5% of the sample. The sequenced sample consisted of PBMCs. These receptors came from a male donor with HTLV-1-associated myelopathy (HAM/TSP).

This clonotype was observed many times. The genes are TRBV7-7 and TRBJ1-3; D not certain. The CDR3 is 14 amino acids. The germline V and J ends were trimmed by 0 bases and 4 bases, with 7 bases remaining between them. CDR1 and CDR2 (germline): SSHAT, FNYEAQ (reference sequence). DNA of the CDR3: TGTGCCAGCAGCTTAGCAGGGAGCGGAAACACCATATATTTT. Amino acids: CASSLAGSGNTIYF.

This clonotype was picked up many times. This chain links TRBV7-9 with TRBJ1-1, with 7 bases fitting TRBD1. Losses at the gene ends were 2 bases for V and 3 bases for J; bases not matched to a gene: 6. The CDR3 loop spans 15 amino acids. The germline CDR1 and CDR2 sequences are SEHNR and FQNEAQ (reference sequence). The CDR3 loop reads CASSLYTGVDTEAFF. CDR3 in DNA: TGTGCCAGCAGCTTATATACAGGGGTGGACACTGAAGCTTTCTTT.

This clonotype was detected many times. This chain joins TRBV7-2 and TRBJ1-5, with D unclear. CDR1 SGHTA and CDR2 FQGNSA come from the germline V gene. Trimming cost V 2 bases and J 6 bases, with 5 bases left between them. This CDR3 has 12 amino acids. This CDR3 is CASSLQSQPQHF. CDR3 nucleotides: TGTGCCAGCAGCTTACAAAGTCAGCCCCAGCATTTT.

The sample holds many counts of this clonotype. The CDR3 sequence: CASSLLAGTHEQYF. The CDR3 region has the DNA TGTGCCAGCAGCCTACTAGCGGGCACCCACGAGCAGTACTTC. V and J are TRBV3-1 and TRBJ2-7; TRBD2 matches at 9 bases. CDR3 length: 14 amino acids. Trimming removed 4 bases from V and 5 bases from J; junction bases left unmatched: 6. Germline V gene lookup returns CDR1 LGHDT and CDR2 YNNKEL (reference sequence).

This clonotype was detected ten times or more. J is TRBJ2-1 and V is TRBV4-3; D is ambiguous. Germline loops: CDR1 LGHNA, CDR2 YSLEER. V shed 1 base and J shed 13 bases, with 14 bases lying between them. This CDR3 region has 13 residues. The CDR3 loop reads CASSQAFMAIQFF. The CDR3 DNA reads as TGCGCCAGCAGCCAAGCATTCATGGCTATACAGTTCTTC.

The chain uses TRBV29-1 and TRBJ2-7; D remains unclear. The CDR3 is 12 residues long. Germline CDR1 is SQVTM and CDR2 is ANQGSEA. V shed 0 bases and J shed 3 bases, with 6 bases lying between them. CDR3 nucleotides: TGCAGCGTTGAAGAGGGCAACTACGAGCAGTACTTC. It yields the protein CSVEEGNYEQYF.

About this clonotype: A read error may explain this, as a much larger clone is one base away. The genes are TRBV5-5 and TRBJ2-3; D is possibly TRBD2 (6 bases). Germline V CDR1 and CDR2: SGHKS, YYEKEE (reference sequence). CDR3 length: 17 residues. The V gene lost 0 bases and the J gene lost 2 bases, with 16 bases spanning the gap. The CDR3 region has the DNA TGTGCCAGCAGCTTGGGTGCTAGCGTGGGTTACACAGATACGCAGTATTTT. Translated, it gives CASSLGASVGYTDTQYF.

This clonotype showed up many times. CDR3 coding DNA: TGTGCCAGCAGTTACAGGGGGCAGCAGTACTTC. This codes for CASSYRGQQYF. The V gene is TRBV6-5, the J gene TRBJ2-7, with 7 bases fitting TRBD1. Germline V gene sequence: CDR1 MNHEY, CDR2 SVGAGI. After removal of 2 bases from V and 8 bases from J, the junction contained 0 bases not matched to a gene. CDR3 length: 11 amino acids.

This clonotype is medium-sized. The CDR3 DNA reads as TGTGCCAGCAGCTTATACCTGGGGACAGGGAATGAAAAACTGTTTTTT. Translation gives CASSLYLGTGNEKLFF. The V gene is TRBV7-9, the J gene TRBJ1-4; 9 bases fit TRBD1. Germline V gene sequence: CDR1 SEHNR, CDR2 FQNEAQ (reference sequence). The CDR3 covers 16 residues. J gave up 5 bases and V 2 bases, and 6 bases lay outside the gene matches.

This clonotype was seen a single time. A much more abundant neighbour one base away suggests this may be a read error. The chain combines TRBV11-2 with TRBJ1-1; tentatively, D is TRBD1 (5 bases). The CDR3 has 14 residues. Germline CDR1 reads SGHAT; CDR2 reads FQNNGV. CDR3 coding DNA: TGTGCCAGCAGCTTAGATCTTAGGGGCACTGAAGGTTTCTTT. This sequence encodes CASSLDLRGTEGFF.

The table lists this clonotype with many counts. The CDR3: CASSFRDRGAGYTF. CDR3 bases: TGTGCCAGCAGTTTCAGGGACAGGGGCGCAGGCTACACCTTC. V is TRBV12-3 or TRBV12-4 and J is TRBJ1-2; 10 nucleotides line up with TRBD1. CDR3 length: 14 amino acids. The trim removed 3 bases at V and 8 bases at J, leaving 6 bases unmatched.

This clonotype occurred many times. The chain is built from TRBV7-8 and TRBJ1-1; D is undetermined. There are 11 residues in the CDR3. Germline CDR1 reads SGHVS; CDR2 reads FQNEAQ. V was pared by 10 bases and J by 4 bases, with 10 bases between. In DNA, the CDR3 is TGTGCCACCCGGGAGCTCACTGAAGCTTTCTTT. Amino acid sequence: CATRELTEAFF.

This clonotype has at least ten counts. This chain uses TRBV20-1 with TRBJ2-1; D is unclear. The CDR3 sequence is 10 residues long. Germline V lookup: CDR1 DFQATT, CDR2 SNEGSKA (reference sequence). Trimming pared 2 bases from V and 6 bases from J, leaving 2 bases between. The CDR3 sequence is CSARFNEQFF. CDR3 nucleotide sequence: TGCAGTGCTAGATTCAATGAGCAGTTCTTC.

This clonotype was seen ten or more times. J is TRBJ2-5 and V is TRBV5-1, with 9 bases lining up with TRBD2. With 2 bases clipped from V and 3 bases from J, the junction kept 5 bases outside the gene matches. The CDR3 totals 15 residues. Germline loops: CDR1 SGHRS, CDR2 YFSETQ. CDR3 amino acids: CASSFARGGEETQYF. CDR3 DNA: TGCGCCAGCAGCTTTGCGCGGGGGGGCGAAGAGACCCAGTACTTC.